This note documents a single TCR beta chain sequence. This clone has more than one count but fewer than ten. Its antigen is currently not known. Base qualities are not recorded, but no much larger clone differs from it by a single base. Each collaborating institution followed its own protocols to collect whole blood in K2EDTA tubes. For TCRbeta analysis, collaborators shipped samples as frozen whole blood, isolated PBMCs, or DNA extracted from either of those sample types. The germline V gene (reference sequence) specifies SEHNR as CDR1 and FQNEAQ as CDR2. V loses 4 bases of germline sequence and J loses 1 base, and the interval between the two ends is 7 bases. From its cysteine to its phenylalanine, the CDR3 spans 13 amino acids. The only DNA kept is the CDR3, 39 bases in frame from the first base. The data stem from a study of blood T cell repertoires in COVID-19 (dated by TCRdb to the early 2020s). Regarding the research as a whole: Samples covering the acute and convalescent phases of COVID-19 were provided by collaborators in the United States, Italy and Spain. The material from the prospective study consisted of cDNA or gDNA derived from T cells, B-cell-depleted T cells, or PBMCs. The repertoires were released in a freely available public database meant as a resource for research on the immune response to SARS-CoV-2. The samples were drawn from the first 160 participants of the ongoing ImmuneRACE study and from 1,254 subjects provided by 6 global collaborators. Subjects who had been exposed to COVID-19, were actively infected with it, or had recovered from it provided the deeply sampled blood TCRbeta repertoires that made up the dataset. HLA class I and class II types, where available, came from metadata supplied by the sample provider rather than from assay-based typing. Nearly every sample came with metadata listing a de-identified subject ID, COVID-19 status, age in years and sex.

The full study reports these points: How much clinical and demographic metadata was included differed by source and by participant, and the metadata was provided uncurated.

TCRbeta CDR3 regions were amplified from genomic DNA by means of the immunoSEQ Assay, a bias-controlled multiplex PCR. The study's own analysis went as follows. Within the assay, amplification of reference gene primers was used to estimate how many nucleated cells each sample contained. Sequence reads were collapsed and filtered to measure the absolute abundance of every unique TCRbeta CDR3 rearrangement. For each sample, productive Simpson clonality was calculated by taking the square root of Simpson's diversity index across productive rearrangements. Entries here come from immuneACCESS through TCRdb and include only in-frame sequences with V and J called. Some clones fail to appear in such tables; in the studies checked, an unresolved V gene covers under half of the shortfall, and the cause of the remainder is unknown. For V, J and clone size, that table is used; D and trimming come from the DNA. The sample has a few hundred thousand clones on record, roughly nine tenths of them singletons. The ten biggest clones cover under 2% of the sample.

Specimen: peripheral blood. The sequence joins TRBV7-9 to TRBJ1-1, and TRBD1 may be the D gene, going by 5 matching bases. The sequence was obtained from a man between 65 and 85 years old with acute or convalescent COVID-19. The base sequence is TGTGCCAGCAGCTATACAGGGAACACTGAAGCTTTCTTT. It codes for CASSYTGNTEAFF.